This is a list of T cell receptor beta chains from one sample in a study of beta chain features in type 1 diabetes. Assay used: immunoSEQ multiplex PCR; TCRdb lists only in-frame clones, some missing. The sample includes 300,000 to 400,000 clones, 8% of them seen just once. The sequencing sample was made of central memory CD4+ T cells from blood. The origin of the receptors is a woman aged 18-29 years in good health. Each CDR3 is given with its conserved first and last residue. A D gene is named only where the DNA matches it firmly. Clone size appears in some rows only: once, few, many, or a class for an expanded clone.

clone_size	v_call	cdr3_length	d_call	j_call	cdr3_nt	cdr3_aa
-	TRBV6-6	16	-	TRBJ2-5	TGTGCCAGCAGTACCCAAAGTAGAGGGGTTGGAGAGACCCAGTACTTC	CASSTQSRGVGETQYF
many	TRBV4-1	15	TRBD2	TRBJ2-1	TGCGCCAGCAGCCAAATAAGTTCTAGCGGGAATGAGCAGTTCTTC	CASSQISSSGNEQFF
-	TRBV5-6	15	TRBD2	TRBJ2-7	TGTGCCAGCAGCTTCCGGGGGACTAGCGGTTACGAGCAGTACTTC	CASSFRGTSGYEQYF
few	TRBV27	16	-	TRBJ1-1	TGTGCCAGCAGCTTGAACCCCGGGACGGGTAACACTGAAGCTTTCTTT	CASSLNPGTGNTEAFF
-	TRBV7-3	15	-	TRBJ2-2	TGTGCCAGCAGCCTAAATATAGGGAACACCGGGGAGCTGTTTTTT	CASSLNIGNTGELFF
-	TRBV5-6	16	-	TRBJ2-3	TGTGCCAGCAGCCGCACAGGGATAAGCGGAATAGATACGCAGTATTTT	CASSRTGISGIDTQYF
-	TRBV10-3	12	-	TRBJ1-2	TGTGCCGTGCGTCAAGTCGACTATGGCTACACCTTC	CAVRQVDYGYTF
few	TRBV2	12	-	TRBJ1-5	TGTGCCAGCCGGGACACTTATCAGCCCCAGCATTTT	CASRDTYQPQHF
-	TRBV7-3	15	TRBD1	TRBJ2-4	TGTGCCAGCAGCTTAGCGATGTCAACAGGGGGCATTCAGTACTTC	CASSLAMSTGGIQYF
many	TRBV4-3	13	-	TRBJ2-1	TGCGCCAGCAGCCAATATGATTATATTGAGCAGTTCTTC	CASSQYDYIEQFF
few	TRBV7-9	14	TRBD1	TRBJ2-1	TGTGCCAGCAGCCCGACAGGGAACTACAATGAGCAGTTCTTC	CASSPTGNYNEQFF
few	TRBV7-2	16	TRBD1	TRBJ2-5	TGTGCCAGCAGCTTAGGTGCGACAGGGGGCCGGGAGACCCAGTACTTC	CASSLGATGGRETQYF
-	TRBV5-1	16	-	TRBJ2-5	TGCGCCAGCAGCTTGTCTTATAGGGGGATGGGAGAGACCCAGTACTTC	CASSLSYRGMGETQYF
many	TRBV10-3	12	-	TRBJ1-5	TGTGCCATCAGTGAAGGACGTCAGCCCCAGCATTTT	CAISEGRQPQHF
few	TRBV11-2	14	TRBD1	TRBJ2-1	TGTGCCAGCAGCTTAGAACCTACAGGGGATGAGCAGTTCTTC	CASSLEPTGDEQFF